This T cell receptor beta chain was found in a study of blood T cell repertoires in COVID-19. This clone showed up just once. Some clones are missing from TCRdb's copy, which holds only in-frame ones; the method was immunoSEQ multiplex PCR. Among about 430,000 clones listed, about 88% were seen once. The CDR3 is 14 amino acids. With 4 bases clipped from V and 4 bases from J, the junction kept 2 bases outside the gene matches. The germline V gene encodes CDR1 SGHAT and CDR2 FQNNGV. This sequence was found in a woman aged 18-35 years who had been exposed to COVID-19. The sequenced sample was PBMCs or T cells enriched from blood (not recorded which). The genes are TRBV11-2 and TRBJ1-1; TRBD1 matches at 11 bases. CDR3 amino acids: CASSWGQGGTEAFF. The CDR3 DNA reads as TGTGCCAGCAGCTGGGGACAGGGGGGCACTGAAGCTTTCTTT.